The 21 T cell receptor beta chains below come from one sample, sequenced in a study of blood T cell repertoires in COVID-19. TCRdb's copy holds only in-frame clones and misses some; the assay was immunoSEQ multiplex PCR. This sample has roughly 200,000 clones, with about 86% found just once. Sequencing input: peripheral blood. All receptors derive from a woman between 18 and 30 years old who had recovered from COVID-19.

The rearrangement links TRBV2 to TRBJ2-3; TRBD2 matches 7 bases. This CDR3 contains 14 residues. Germline CDR1 reads SNHLY; CDR2 reads FYNNEI. Trimming at V came to 4 bases and at J to 6 bases, leaving 7 bases not matched to a gene. The CDR3: CASSVTGGGDTQYF. The CDR3 bases are TGTGCCAGCAGTGTGACGGGAGGAGGGGATACGCAGTATTTT.

The rearrangement joins TRBV6-5 to TRBJ2-3, with 8 bases identical to TRBD1. CDR3 length: 14 residues. The germline V gene encodes CDR1 MNHEY and CDR2 SVGAGI. V dropped 7 bases and J dropped 3; count of bases not matched to a gene: 6. This chain's CDR3 is CASTQGARTDTQYF. Here the CDR3 DNA reads TGTGCCAGCACCCAGGGGGCGCGTACAGATACGCAGTATTTT.

This clone was detected once. V and J are TRBV7-3 and TRBJ2-1; 11 bases agree with TRBD2. The CDR3 is 17 residues long. Looked up from germline, CDR1 is SGHTA and CDR2 is FQGTGA. V trimming: 5 bases; J trimming: 0 bases; junction bases outside the gene matches: 6. The CDR3 sequence is CASSILAGGSSYNEQFF. The CDR3 DNA reads as TGTGCCAGCAGCATCCTAGCGGGGGGTAGCTCCTACAATGAGCAGTTCTTC.

There are a few counts of this clone. The rearrangement links TRBV3-1 (or the pseudogene TRBV3-2) to TRBJ2-7, with TRBD2 matching 7 bases. The germline V gene has CDR1 LGHDT and CDR2 YNNKEL (reference sequence). This CDR3 contains 15 residues. Unmatched junction bases numbered 3, after V lost 0 bases and J lost 1 base. CDR3 DNA: TGTGCCAGCAGCCAAGACCTACTAGCGTCCTACGAGCAGTACTTC. Translating gives CASSQDLLASYEQYF.

The genes are TRBV7-2 and TRBJ2-3; 10 positions match TRBD2. Unmatched junction bases numbered 6, after V lost 1 base and J lost 2 bases. CDR1 and CDR2 (germline): SGHTA, FQGNSA. The CDR3 spans 17 residues. CDR3 nucleotides: TGTGCCAGCAGCTTAGATAGAGCGGGAGGGTACACAGATACGCAGTATTTT. Translated, it gives CASSLDRAGGYTDTQYF. The full variable domain, in which reference TRBV7-2 and TRBJ2-3 provide the parts outside the CDR3, is GAGVSQSPSNKVTEKGKDVELRCDPISGHTALYWYRQSLGQGLEFLIYFQGNSAPDKSGLPSDRFSAERTGGSVSTLTIQRTQQEDSAVYLCASSLDRAGGYTDTQYFGPGTRLTVL.

The chain has TRBV4-1 and TRBJ1-5; the match to TRBD1 covers 9 bases. This CDR3 has 16 residues. CDR1 is MGHRA, CDR2 YSYEKL, per germline. J was trimmed by 1 base and V by 2 bases; bases with no gene match: 3. In DNA, the CDR3 is TGCGCCAGCAGCCAATTCGGACAGGGGAGCAATCAGCCCCAGCATTTT. This sequence encodes CASSQFGQGSNQPQHF.

This sequence joins TRBV10-3 and TRBJ1-2, with TRBD1 matching 10 bases. CDR1 and CDR2 (germline): ENHRY, SYGVKD. This CDR3 is built from 16 residues. J was trimmed by 1 base and V by 7 bases; bases with no gene match: 9. CDR3 region: CAINPGQGHYNYGYTF. The CDR3 bases are TGTGCCATCAATCCGGGACAGGGGCACTATAACTATGGCTACACCTTC.

V usage is TRBV21-1 and J usage is TRBJ1-1; TRBD1, the D gene given by the table, was not confirmed from the DNA. TRBV21-1 is a documented pseudogene. There are 15 residues in the CDR3. CDR3: CASRTVDSSNTEAFF. The DNA of the CDR3 is TGTGCCAGCAGAACGGTAGACAGTTCTAACACTGAAGCTTTCTTT.

The chain carries TRBV7-8 and TRBJ2-1, with D perhaps TRBD1 (6 bases). V lost 6 bases and J lost 4, with 10 bases in between. Looked up from germline, CDR1 is SGHVS and CDR2 is FQNEAQ. The CDR3 is 13 amino acids. The CDR3 DNA sequence: TGTGCCAGCAGTCCCGGGACATACAATGAGCAGTTCTTC. Its translation: CASSPGTYNEQFF.

This chain connects TRBV9 to TRBJ2-1; 9 bases are a match to TRBD2. After removal of 4 bases from V and 14 bases from J, the junction contained 16 bases not matched to a gene. There are 15 residues in the CDR3. The germline V gene has CDR1 SGDLS and CDR2 YYNGEE. CDR3 DNA sequence: TGTGCCAGCAGCCCAAGCCAGTTTGGTCCTAGCGGGAAGTTCTTC. Its protein product is CASSPSQFGPSGKFF. Combining the CDR3 with reference TRBV9 and TRBJ2-1 gives the whole variable domain DSGVTQTPKHLITATGQRVTLRCSPRSGDLSVYWYQQSLDQGLQFLIQYYNGEERAKGNILERFSAQQFPDLHSELNLSSLELGDSALYFCASSPSQFGPSGKFFGPGTRLTVL.

J is TRBJ1-2 and V is TRBV2; 7 bases agree with TRBD1. The CDR3 extends over 13 amino acids. The V segment lost 7 bases and the J segment 7 bases; nucleotides outside the gene matches: 9. The V gene's germline CDR1 is SNHLY and CDR2 FYNNEI. CDR3 in amino acids: CASTWTGQLGYTF. CDR3 DNA: TGTGCCAGCACCTGGACAGGTCAACTTGGCTACACCTTC. Full variable domain (outside the CDR3, taken from reference TRBV2 and TRBJ1-2): EPEVTQTPSHQVTQMGQEVILRCVPISNHLYFYWYRQILGQKVEFLVSFYNNEISEKSEIFDDQFSVERPDGSNFTLKIRSTKLEDSAMYFCASTWTGQLGYTFGSGTRLTVV.

The V gene is TRBV7-3, the J gene TRBJ2-7; D is perhaps TRBD1 (6 bases). In germline, CDR1 is SGHTA, CDR2 FQGTGA. V was pared by 4 bases and J by 3 bases, with 10 bases between. The CDR3 is 13 amino acids. The CDR3 loop is CASSSVGGYEQYF. The CDR3 DNA follows: TGTGCCAGCAGCTCGGTAGGGGGCTACGAGCAGTACTTC.

This clone was observed a handful of times. The chain uses TRBV20-1 and TRBJ1-2; 12 nucleotides match TRBD1. The CDR3 consists of 17 residues. CDR1 is DFQATT and CDR2 is SNEGSKA in the germline V gene (reference sequence). V was clipped by 3 bases and J by 2 bases; unmatched bases: 10. The CDR3 DNA reads as TGCAGTGCTAGTAAAAAGGCGGGACAGGGGGCGAACTATGGCTACACCTTC. Its translation is CSASKKAGQGANYGYTF.

This clone was counted between two and nine times. This sequence joins TRBV4-1 and TRBJ2-2; D may be TRBD2 (6 bases). Trimming cost V 1 base and J 4 bases, with 16 bases left between them. Per the germline V gene, CDR1 is MGHRA and CDR2 is YSYEKL. The CDR3 has 17 residues. CDR3: CASSQGYGGVITGELFF. The CDR3 DNA follows: TGCGCCAGCAGCCAAGGTTACGGGGGAGTTATCACCGGGGAGCTGTTTTTT.

The chain recombines TRBV5-1 with TRBJ2-3; a weak D match, TRBD2 (5 bases). V gave up 0 bases and J gave up 2 bases, with 7 bases separating them. Germline V lookup: CDR1 SGHRS, CDR2 YFSETQ. CDR3 length: 14 residues. The CDR3 DNA reads as TGCGCCAGCAGCTTGGGCGGGCACACAGATACGCAGTATTTT. This gives the protein CASSLGGHTDTQYF. The full variable domain, in which reference TRBV5-1 and TRBJ2-3 provide the parts outside the CDR3, is KAGVTQTPRYLIKTRGQQVTLSCSPISGHRSVSWYQQTPGQGLQFLFEYFSETQRNKGNFPGRFSGRQFSNSRSEMNVSTLELGDSALYLCASSLGGHTDTQYFGPGTRLTVL.

This chain connects TRBV15 to TRBJ1-6, with unresolved D. From germline, CDR1 is LNHNV and CDR2 YYDKDF (reference sequence). The CDR3 is 13 amino acids. The ends were cut back, 1 base at V and 10 bases at J, with 8 bases in the middle. CDR3 sequence (DNA): TGTGCCACCAGCAGAGGGTCGGGGTCACCCCTCCACTTT. As protein: CATSRGSGSPLHF.

This chain connects TRBV2 to TRBJ1-1; TRBD1 aligns across 8 bases. The length of the CDR3 is 13 residues. Germline CDR1 SNHLY, CDR2 FYNNEI. V gave up 7 bases and J gave up 4 bases; unmatched junction bases: 5. CDR3 coding DNA: TGTGCCAGCATCCGGACAGGGAGCACTGAAGCTTTCTTT. Protein sequence: CASIRTGSTEAFF.

The chain couples TRBV7-2 to TRBJ2-7, with 9 bases aligning to TRBD2. V was pared by 1 base and J by 3 bases, with 10 bases of the junction left unmatched. The CDR3 loop spans 17 amino acids. The V gene's germline CDR1 is SGHTA and CDR2 FQGNSA. CDR3 loop: CASSLEPGLASRYEQYF. The CDR3 DNA is TGTGCCAGCAGCTTAGAGCCGGGACTAGCTTCGCGCTACGAGCAGTACTTC. The full variable domain, in which reference TRBV7-2 and TRBJ2-7 provide the parts outside the CDR3, is GAGVSQSPSNKVTEKGKDVELRCDPISGHTALYWYRQSLGQGLEFLIYFQGNSAPDKSGLPSDRFSAERTGGSVSTLTIQRTQQEDSAVYLCASSLEPGLASRYEQYFGPGTRLTVT.

The chain uses TRBV7-9 and TRBJ1-5; D is unresolved. Per germline, CDR1 SEHNR and CDR2 FQNEAQ (reference sequence). Trimming shortened V by 6 bases and J by 4 bases, and 7 bases separated the two germline ends. The CDR3 is 12 amino acids. In DNA form, the CDR3 reads TGTGCCAGCAGTTTCAATAATCAGCCCCAGCATTTT. Protein sequence: CASSFNNQPQHF.

This sequence joins TRBV18 and TRBJ2-3, with a possible D match to TRBD2 (7 bases). V dropped 8 bases and J dropped 1 base, with 28 bases sitting between them. Germline V gene data show CDR1 as KGHSH and CDR2 as LQKENI. CDR3 length equals 19 residues. CDR3 DNA sequence: TGTGCCAGCCTGGGGCAGGGGCCAGGAGCGGGAAAAGGCACAGATACGCAGTATTTT. Protein product: CASLGQGPGAGKGTDTQYF.

The rearrangement uses TRBV5-4 and TRBJ2-2; D possibly corresponds to TRBD2 (6 bases). Germline CDR1 is SGHNT and CDR2 is YYREEE (reference sequence). There are 17 residues in the CDR3. Trimming removed 5 bases from V and 1 base from J, with 18 bases in between. The CDR3 reads CASRSGGGDGNTGELFF. In DNA form, the CDR3 reads TGTGCCAGCAGGTCCGGGGGTGGGGACGGGAACACCGGGGAGCTGTTTTTT.